The 18 T cell receptor beta chains below all came from one sample that was sequenced in a study of T cells in Graves' hyperthyroidism and ophthalmopathy. Amplified regions were TCR beta CDR3 sequences from RNA transcripts. When the TCR CDR3 underwent first-round RT-PCR, the HTBI primer set was used. TCRdb fed the multiplex PCR reads into MiXCR, producing one record per CDR3 protein. The sample contains a few hundred thousand distinct CDR3 sequences, about 17% of which appear only once. Sequencing was carried out using blood. All receptors come from a woman aged 50 to 60 with Graves' hyperthyroidism.

This clonotype was picked up many times. This rearrangement joins TRBV7-3 to TRBJ2-1; D remains ambiguous. This CDR3 comprises 16 residues. CDR1 SGHTA and CDR2 FQGTGA come from the germline V gene. Trimming pared 2 bases from V and 0 bases from J, leaving 11 bases between. The CDR3 region is CASSLGPPSSYNEQFF. DNA of the CDR3: TGTGCCAGCAGCTTAGGACCTCCGAGCTCCTACAATGAGCAGTTCTTC.

This clonotype occurred many times. The V and J genes are TRBV3-1 and TRBJ2-7; D remains unclear. V was pared by 3 bases and J by 9 bases, with 15 bases between. Looked up from germline, CDR1 is LGHDT and CDR2 is YNNKEL (reference sequence). This CDR3 is 13 amino acids long. CDR3 bases: TGTGCCAGCAGCCAGTTACATTCTAACCCGCAGTACTTC. Translated, it gives CASSQLHSNPQYF.

This clonotype occurred many times. The rearrangement uses TRBV10-3 and TRBJ2-5; TRBD2 aligns across 11 bases. The V and J ends lost 1 base and 4 bases, in that order; junction bases with no gene match: 2. Germline CDR1 reads ENHRY; CDR2 reads SYGVKD. This CDR3 is 15 amino acids long. Here the CDR3 reads CAISELTSGTETQYF. In nucleotides, the CDR3 is TGTGCCATCAGTGAGTTGACTAGCGGGACAGAGACCCAGTACTTC.

The rearrangement joins TRBV2 to TRBJ2-3; possibly TRBD2 for D (6 bases). In germline, CDR1 is SNHLY, CDR2 FYNNEI. The CDR3 length is 15 residues. The germline V and J ends were trimmed by 5 bases and 1 base, with 13 bases remaining between them. CDR3: CASSPPGGGTDTQYF. The CDR3 nucleotides are TGTGCCAGCAGTCCTCCAGGCGGGGGCACAGATACGCAGTATTTT. The variable domain in full, completed from reference TRBV2 and TRBJ2-3, reads EPEVTQTPSHQVTQMGQEVILRCVPISNHLYFYWYRQILGQKVEFLVSFYNNEISEKSEIFDDQFSVERPDGSNFTLKIRSTKLEDSAMYFCASSPPGGGTDTQYFGPGTRLTVL.

This clonotype was counted at least ten times. The V gene is TRBV5-5, the J gene TRBJ1-1; TRBD1 might be the D (6 bases). Per germline, CDR1 SGHKS and CDR2 YYEKEE (reference sequence). Trimming removed 4 bases from V and 0 bases from J, with 22 bases in between. This CDR3 has 18 amino acids. The CDR3 here is CASSRRGAAYPMNTEAFF. For the CDR3, the DNA is TGTGCCAGCAGCCGTCGGGGGGCTGCATATCCTATGAACACTGAAGCTTTCTTT.

This clonotype was seen at least ten times. The rearrangement joins TRBV30 to TRBJ1-4; 8 bases are a match to TRBD1. J gave up 2 bases and V 3 bases, and 5 bases lay outside the gene matches. This CDR3 comprises 15 residues. Germline values: CDR1 GTSNPN, CDR2 SVGIG (reference sequence). The CDR3 loop reads CAWRRTGRTNEKLFF. The DNA for the CDR3 is TGTGCCTGGAGACGGACAGGGCGGACTAATGAAAAACTGTTTTTT.

This clonotype has at least ten counts. V is TRBV20-1 and J is TRBJ2-3; perhaps TRBD2 as D (6 bases). This CDR3 is 12 amino acids long. Germline V CDR1 and CDR2: DFQATT, SNEGSKA (reference sequence). The germline V and J ends were trimmed by 6 bases and 5 bases, with 12 bases remaining between them. The CDR3 coding sequence is TGCAGTGCAAGTTTAGCGGAAGATACGCAGTATTTT. Protein: CSASLAEDTQYF.

In this sample, this clonotype turned up many times. The rearrangement uses TRBV6-1 and TRBJ2-7; perhaps TRBD2 as D (5 bases). The CDR3 spans 15 residues. Deletions cut 5 bases from V and 0 bases from J, with 14 bases between. Germline assignment: CDR1 MNHNS and CDR2 SASEGT. CDR3 loop: CASSFQRLSSYEQYF. In DNA, the CDR3 is TGTGCCAGCAGTTTCCAGCGGCTAAGCTCCTACGAGCAGTACTTC.

Only a few counts were recorded for this clonotype. The chain uses TRBV29-1 and TRBJ2-3; D gene unclear. The V and J ends lost 5 bases and 0 bases respectively, with 15 bases between them. The V gene's germline CDR1 is SQVTM and CDR2 ANQGSEA. This CDR3 has 15 amino acids. The CDR3 reads CSVSSSLSSTDTQYF. The CDR3 coding sequence is TGCAGCGTTTCGAGTAGCTTGTCCAGCACAGATACGCAGTATTTT.

This clonotype occurred many times. V is TRBV20-1 and J is TRBJ2-5; D is unresolved. V lost 6 bases and J lost 0, with 17 bases in between. The CDR3 has 15 residues. Looked up from germline, CDR1 is DFQATT and CDR2 is SNEGSKA (reference sequence). Written as DNA, the CDR3 is TGCAGTGCAGAAAGAGACGTGGGGTACCAAGAGACCCAGTACTTC. Translation gives CSAERDVGYQETQYF.

This clonotype was seen at least ten times. The chain employs TRBV5-1 and TRBJ2-1; TRBD1 agrees at 7 bases. Looked up from germline, CDR1 is SGHRS and CDR2 is YFSETQ. Trimming removed 0 bases from V and 4 bases from J; junction bases left unmatched: 7. CDR3 length: 16 residues. The CDR3 sequence: CASSLGGTEWYNEQFF. CDR3 DNA sequence: TGCGCCAGCAGCTTGGGGGGGACAGAATGGTACAATGAGCAGTTCTTC.

This clonotype was seen only a few times. V is TRBV11-3 and J is TRBJ2-7, with D perhaps matching TRBD1 (6 bases). Germline V gene data show CDR1 as SGHNT and CDR2 as YENEEA. The CDR3 runs to 13 residues. V was shortened by 5 bases and J by 3 bases, with 11 bases between the two germline ends. CDR3 nucleotide sequence: TGTGCCAGCAGCCAGGGACATAGCTACGAGCAGTACTTC. Translation: CASSQGHSYEQYF.

This clonotype was detected ten times or more. The germline gene is not matched at one end of the junction; a read error may be the cause. V and J are TRBV20-1 and TRBJ2-3; 9 nucleotides align to TRBD2. This CDR3 has 15 amino acids. Germline CDR1 reads DFQATT; CDR2 reads SNEGSKA (reference sequence). For the CDR3, the DNA is TGCAGTGCTAGTCGGGCAGCGGGAGGCACCGATACGCAGTATTTT. This sequence encodes CSASRAAGGTDTQYF.

In the case of this clonotype: This may arise from a read error, as a much more abundant clone is one base away. The chain uses TRBV2 and TRBJ1-2; no reliable D call. The CDR3 extends over 15 amino acids. The germline gives CDR1 SNHLY, CDR2 FYNNEI. Trimming removed 3 bases at V and 5 bases at J, with 16 bases between. The CDR3 sequence: CASSDGPPGVYGYTF. Written as DNA, the CDR3 is TGTGCCAGCAGTGACGGCCCTCCTGGTGTGTATGGCTACACCTTC.

This clonotype was observed at least ten times. The genes are TRBV11-2 and TRBJ2-7; D is uncertain. Per germline, CDR1 SGHAT and CDR2 FQNNGV. Trimming removed 3 bases at V and 5 bases at J, with 5 bases between. The CDR3 extends over 11 amino acids. The CDR3 DNA follows: TGTGCCAGCAGCTTGAACCACGAGCAGTACTTC. Its translation: CASSLNHEQYF.

This clonotype occurred many times. The genes are TRBV24-1 and TRBJ2-1; 12 bases align to TRBD2. The V gene's germline CDR1 is KGHDR and CDR2 SFDVKD. The CDR3 has 21 amino acids. V shed 4 bases and J 0 bases; nucleotides not matched to a gene: 15. The CDR3: CATSDRLGGLAGRSSYNEQFF. The CDR3 bases are TGTGCCACCAGTGACCGCCTAGGAGGACTAGCGGGAAGAAGCTCCTACAATGAGCAGTTCTTC.

The chain carries TRBV3-1 and TRBJ2-5; 9 positions match TRBD2. CDR1 is LGHDT, CDR2 YNNKEL, per germline (reference sequence). With V trimmed by 4 bases and J by 3 bases, 6 bases remained unmatched. The length of the CDR3 is 15 residues. The CDR3 nucleotides are TGTGCCAGCAGCCCCTCTAGCGGGGTAAAAGAGACCCAGTACTTC. As protein: CASSPSSGVKETQYF.

This clonotype was seen a handful of times. This chain joins TRBV7-9 and TRBJ1-2, with a possible D match to TRBD1 (6 bases). The CDR3 extends over 13 amino acids. Per germline, CDR1 SEHNR and CDR2 FQNEAQ (reference sequence). V was clipped by 4 bases and J by 3 bases, with 9 bases between them. The CDR3 sequence: CASSSGQHYGYTF. The CDR3 nucleotides read TGTGCCAGCAGCTCTGGACAGCACTATGGCTACACCTTC.